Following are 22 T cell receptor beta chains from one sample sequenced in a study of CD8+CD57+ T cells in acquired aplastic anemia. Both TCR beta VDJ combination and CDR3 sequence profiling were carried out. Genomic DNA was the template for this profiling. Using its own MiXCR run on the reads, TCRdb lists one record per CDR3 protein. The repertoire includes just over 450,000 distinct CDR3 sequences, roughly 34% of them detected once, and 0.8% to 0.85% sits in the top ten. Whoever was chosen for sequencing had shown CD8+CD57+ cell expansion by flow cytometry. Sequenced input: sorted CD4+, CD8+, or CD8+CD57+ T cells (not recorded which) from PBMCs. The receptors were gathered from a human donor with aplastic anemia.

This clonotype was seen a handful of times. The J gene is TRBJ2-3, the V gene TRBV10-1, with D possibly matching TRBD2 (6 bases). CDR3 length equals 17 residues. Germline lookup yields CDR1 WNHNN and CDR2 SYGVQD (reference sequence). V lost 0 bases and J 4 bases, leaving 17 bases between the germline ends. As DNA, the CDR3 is TGCGCCAGCAGTGAGTCCGGGGGAGTCATTCGTCCAGATACGCAGTATTTT. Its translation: CASSESGGVIRPDTQYF.

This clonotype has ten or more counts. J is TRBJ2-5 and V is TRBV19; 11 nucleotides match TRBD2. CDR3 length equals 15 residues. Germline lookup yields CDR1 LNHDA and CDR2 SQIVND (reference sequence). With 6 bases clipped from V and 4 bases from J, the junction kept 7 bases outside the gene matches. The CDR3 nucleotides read TGTGCCAGTAGAGATACTAGCGGGAGCCGAGAGACCCAGTACTTC. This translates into CASRDTSGSRETQYF.

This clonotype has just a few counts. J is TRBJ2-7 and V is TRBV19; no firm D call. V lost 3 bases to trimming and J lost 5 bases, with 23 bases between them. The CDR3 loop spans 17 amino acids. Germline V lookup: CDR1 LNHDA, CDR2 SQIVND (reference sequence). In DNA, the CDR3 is TGTGCCAGTAGTATGTACGGCCGGGTTTTAATCCGGGACGAGCAGTACTTC. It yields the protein CASSMYGRVLIRDEQYF.

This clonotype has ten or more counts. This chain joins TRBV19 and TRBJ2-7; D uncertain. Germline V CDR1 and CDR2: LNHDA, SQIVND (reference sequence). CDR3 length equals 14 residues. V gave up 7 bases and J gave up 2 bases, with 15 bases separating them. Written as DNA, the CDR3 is TGTGCCAGTAAGCCCCTAGGTGAGCCCTACGAGCAGTACTTC. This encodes CASKPLGEPYEQYF.

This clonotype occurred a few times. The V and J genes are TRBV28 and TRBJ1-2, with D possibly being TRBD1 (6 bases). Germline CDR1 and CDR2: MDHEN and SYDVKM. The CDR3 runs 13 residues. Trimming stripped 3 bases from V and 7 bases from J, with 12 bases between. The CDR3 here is CASSLPRGSGYTF. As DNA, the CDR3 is TGTGCCAGCAGTTTGCCCAGGGGATCTGGCTACACCTTC.

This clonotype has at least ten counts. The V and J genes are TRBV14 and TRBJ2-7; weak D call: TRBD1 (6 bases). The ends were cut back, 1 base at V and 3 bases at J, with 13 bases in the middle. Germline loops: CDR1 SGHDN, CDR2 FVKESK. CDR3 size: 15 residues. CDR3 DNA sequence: TGTGCCAGCAGCCAAGGTAGGACAGCCCTCTACGAGCAGTACTTC. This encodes CASSQGRTALYEQYF.

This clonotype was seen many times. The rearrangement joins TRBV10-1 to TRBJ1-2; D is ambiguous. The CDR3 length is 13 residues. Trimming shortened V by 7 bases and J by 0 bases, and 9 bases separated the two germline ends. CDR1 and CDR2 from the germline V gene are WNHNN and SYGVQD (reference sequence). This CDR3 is CASTPSPNYGYTF. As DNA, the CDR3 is TGCGCCAGCACCCCCTCCCCTAACTATGGCTACACCTTC.

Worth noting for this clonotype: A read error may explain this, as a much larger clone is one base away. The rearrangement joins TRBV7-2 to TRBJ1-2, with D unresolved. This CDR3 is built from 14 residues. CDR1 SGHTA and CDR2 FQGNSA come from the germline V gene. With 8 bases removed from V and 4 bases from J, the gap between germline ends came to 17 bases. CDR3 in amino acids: CASGTGREGYGYTF. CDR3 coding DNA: TGTGCCAGCGGTACCGGACGGGAGGGCTATGGCTACACCTTC.

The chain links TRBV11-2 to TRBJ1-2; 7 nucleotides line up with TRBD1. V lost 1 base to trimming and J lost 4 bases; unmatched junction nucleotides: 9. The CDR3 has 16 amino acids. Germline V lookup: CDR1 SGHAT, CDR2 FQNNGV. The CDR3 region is CASSLVNGQAFYGYTF. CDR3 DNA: TGTGCCAGCAGCTTAGTTAACGGACAGGCGTTCTATGGCTACACCTTC.

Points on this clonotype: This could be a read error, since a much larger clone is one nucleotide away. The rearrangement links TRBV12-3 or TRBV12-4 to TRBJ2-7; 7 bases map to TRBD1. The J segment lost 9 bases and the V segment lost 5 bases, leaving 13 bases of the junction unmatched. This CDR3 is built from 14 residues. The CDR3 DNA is TGTGCCAGCAGTCTGCGACAGGGAGCCCACGGGCAGTACTTC. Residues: CASSLRQGAHGQYF.

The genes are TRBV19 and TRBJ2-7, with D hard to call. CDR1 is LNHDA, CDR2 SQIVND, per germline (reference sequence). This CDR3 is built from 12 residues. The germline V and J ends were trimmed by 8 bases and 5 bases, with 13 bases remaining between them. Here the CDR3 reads CASGLRGDEQYV. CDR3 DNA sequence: TGTGCCAGTGGATTACGTGGGGACGAGCAGTACGTC.

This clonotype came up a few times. CDR3: CASSLAGEYNEQFF. In nucleotides, the CDR3 is TGTGCCAGCAGCTTAGCCGGGGAGTACAATGAGCAGTTCTTC. The chain uses TRBV7-2 and TRBJ2-1; D is perhaps TRBD2 (5 bases). The V end lost 0 bases, the J end lost 4 bases, and 7 bases lay between the germline ends. The CDR3 sequence is 14 residues long. Germline V gene lookup returns CDR1 SGHTA and CDR2 FQGNSA.

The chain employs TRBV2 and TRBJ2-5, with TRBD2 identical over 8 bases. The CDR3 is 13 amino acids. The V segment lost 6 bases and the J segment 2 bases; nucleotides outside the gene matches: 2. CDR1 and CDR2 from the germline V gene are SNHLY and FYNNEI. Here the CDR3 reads CASSASGQETQYF. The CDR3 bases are TGTGCCAGCAGCGCTAGCGGGCAAGAGACCCAGTACTTC.

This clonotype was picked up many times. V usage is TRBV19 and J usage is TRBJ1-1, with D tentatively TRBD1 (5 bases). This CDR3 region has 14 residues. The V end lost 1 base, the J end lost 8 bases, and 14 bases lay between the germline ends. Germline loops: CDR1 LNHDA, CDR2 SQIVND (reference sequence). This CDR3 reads CASSIGGAAGEAFF. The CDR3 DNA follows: TGTGCCAGTAGTATAGGGGGCGCGGCGGGAGAAGCTTTCTTT.

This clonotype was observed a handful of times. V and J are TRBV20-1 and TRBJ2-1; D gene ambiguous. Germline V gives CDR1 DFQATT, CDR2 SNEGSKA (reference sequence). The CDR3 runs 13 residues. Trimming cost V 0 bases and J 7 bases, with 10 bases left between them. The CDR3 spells CSARDITQNEQFF. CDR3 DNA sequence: TGCAGTGCTAGAGATATTACACAGAATGAGCAGTTCTTC.

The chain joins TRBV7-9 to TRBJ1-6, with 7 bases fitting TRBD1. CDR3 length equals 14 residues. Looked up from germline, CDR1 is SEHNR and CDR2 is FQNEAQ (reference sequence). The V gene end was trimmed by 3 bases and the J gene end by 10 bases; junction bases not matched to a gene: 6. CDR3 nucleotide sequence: TGTGCCAGCAGCTTTATCAGGGGGAACTCACCCCTCCACTTT. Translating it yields CASSFIRGNSPLHF.

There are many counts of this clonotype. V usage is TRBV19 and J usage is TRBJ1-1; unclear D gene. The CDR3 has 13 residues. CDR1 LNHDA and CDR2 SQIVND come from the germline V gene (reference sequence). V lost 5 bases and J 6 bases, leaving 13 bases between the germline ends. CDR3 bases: TGTGCCAGTAGTCTTTATGGGTCGGCTGAAGCTTTCTTT. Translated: CASSLYGSAEAFF.

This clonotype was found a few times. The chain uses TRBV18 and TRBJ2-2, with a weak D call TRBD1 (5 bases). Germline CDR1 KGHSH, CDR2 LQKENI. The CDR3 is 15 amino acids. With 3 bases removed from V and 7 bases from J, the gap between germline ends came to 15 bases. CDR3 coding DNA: TGTGCCAGCTCACCCGGACCCCAGGGTGTCGGGGAGCTGTTTTTT. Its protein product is CASSPGPQGVGELFF.

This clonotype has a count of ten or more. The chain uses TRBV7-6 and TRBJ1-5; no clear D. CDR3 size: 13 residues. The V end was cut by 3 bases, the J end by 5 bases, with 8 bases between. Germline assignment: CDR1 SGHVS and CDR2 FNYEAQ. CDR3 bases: TGTGCCAGCAGCTTGACGAGGGATCAGCCCCAGCATTTT. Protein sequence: CASSLTRDQPQHF.

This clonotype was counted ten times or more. The CDR3 sequence is CASSPGQDYEKLFF. In DNA, the CDR3 is TGCGCCAGCAGCCCGGGACAGGATTATGAAAAACTGTTTTTT. This rearrangement joins TRBV5-1 to TRBJ1-4; 8 nucleotides line up with TRBD1. Trimming cost V 4 bases and J 6 bases; bases outside gene matches: 5. The CDR3 runs 14 residues. Germline CDR1 SGHRS, CDR2 YFSETQ.

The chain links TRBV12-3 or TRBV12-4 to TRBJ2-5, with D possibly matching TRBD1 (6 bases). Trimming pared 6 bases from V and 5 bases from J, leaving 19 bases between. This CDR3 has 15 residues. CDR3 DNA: TGTGCCAGCAGCCCGAGGGGGAAGCCAGTGGAGACCCAGTACTTC. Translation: CASSPRGKPVETQYF.

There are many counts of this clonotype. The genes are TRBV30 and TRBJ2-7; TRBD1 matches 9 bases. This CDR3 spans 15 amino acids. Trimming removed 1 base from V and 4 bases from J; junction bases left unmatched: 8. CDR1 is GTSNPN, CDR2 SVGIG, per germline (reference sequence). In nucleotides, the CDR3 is TGTGCCTGGAGTGACCCCGGGACAGGGAAATACGAGCAGTACTTC. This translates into CAWSDPGTGKYEQYF. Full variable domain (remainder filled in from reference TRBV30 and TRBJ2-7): SQTIHQWPATLVQPVGSPLSLECTVEGTSNPNLYWYRQAAGRGLQLLFYSVGIGQISSEVPQNLSASRPQDRQFILSSKKLLLSDSGFYLCAWSDPGTGKYEQYFGPGTRLTVT.